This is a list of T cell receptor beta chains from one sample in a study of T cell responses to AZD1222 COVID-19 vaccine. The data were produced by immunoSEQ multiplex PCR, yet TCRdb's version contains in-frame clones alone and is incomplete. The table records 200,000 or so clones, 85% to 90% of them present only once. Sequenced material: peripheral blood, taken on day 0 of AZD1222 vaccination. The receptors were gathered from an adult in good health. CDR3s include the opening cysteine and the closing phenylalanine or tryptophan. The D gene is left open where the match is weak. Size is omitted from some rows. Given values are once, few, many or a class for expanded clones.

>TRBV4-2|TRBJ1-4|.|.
TGTGCCAGCAGCCCATCTGCAACTAATGAAAAACTGTTTTTT
CASSPSATNEKLFF
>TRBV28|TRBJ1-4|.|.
TGTGCCAGCAGTCAAGGCCCTGGGGCAACTAATGAAAAACTGTTTTTT
CASSQGPGATNEKLFF
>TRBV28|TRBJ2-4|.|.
TGTGCCAGCAGTTCTCTGGACGGAAAAAACATTCAGTACTTC
CASSSLDGKNIQYF
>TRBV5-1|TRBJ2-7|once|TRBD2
TGCGCCAGCAACCTAGCGGGGGGAGACTACGAGCAGTACTTC
CASNLAGGDYEQYF
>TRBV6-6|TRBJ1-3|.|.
TGTGCCAGCAGTTACGCCCAAGGAGCCTCTGGAAACACCATATATTTT
CASSYAQGASGNTIYF
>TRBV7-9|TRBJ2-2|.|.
TGTGCCAGCAGCTTCGAGACCCCCGCGGGGGAGCTGTTTTTT
CASSFETPAGELFF
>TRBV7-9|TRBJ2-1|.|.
TGTGCCAGCAGCTTAAATTCGGTCTACAATGAGCAGTTCTTC
CASSLNSVYNEQFF
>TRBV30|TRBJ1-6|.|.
TGTGCCTGGAGGGAGTATAATTCACCCCTCCACTTT
CAWREYNSPLHF
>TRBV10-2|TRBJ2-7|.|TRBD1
TGCGCCAGCAGCAAGGACAGGGCGGGTGACGGCGAGCAGTACTTC
CASSKDRAGDGEQYF
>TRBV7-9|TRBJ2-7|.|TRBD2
TGTGCCAGCAGCTTCGACAATCCAGCGGGAAAGCAGTACTTC
CASSFDNPAGKQYF
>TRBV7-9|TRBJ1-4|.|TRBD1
TGTGCCAGCAGCTCGACAGGGGAAAAACTGTTTTTT
CASSSTGEKLFF
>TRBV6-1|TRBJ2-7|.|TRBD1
TGTGCCAGCAGTGGCGGACAGGGTTTAGGCTCCTACGAGCAGTACTTC
CASSGGQGLGSYEQYF
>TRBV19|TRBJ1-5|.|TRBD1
TGTGCCAGCCGTGACAGGGAAACTCAGCCCCAGCATTTT
CASRDRETQPQHF
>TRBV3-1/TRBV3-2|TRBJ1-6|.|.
TGTGCCAGCAGGGGGATTAGTTCACCCCTCCACTTT
CASRGISSPLHF
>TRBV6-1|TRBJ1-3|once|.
TGTGCCAGCAGTGAAGGTCTATACTCTGGAAACACCATATATTTT
CASSEGLYSGNTIYF
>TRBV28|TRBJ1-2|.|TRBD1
TGTGCCAGCAGGTCCCCCGGGACAGCAAGATCGTATGGCTACACCTTC
CASRSPGTARSYGYTF
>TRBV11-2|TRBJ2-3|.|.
TGTGCCAGCAGCTTTGAAATACAGCCAGATACGCAGTATTTT
CASSFEIQPDTQYF
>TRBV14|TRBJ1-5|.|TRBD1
TGTGCCAGCAGCCTTTCTTTTGGGGGACAGCTTTATAGCAATCAGCCCCAGCATTTT
CASSLSFGGQLYSNQPQHF
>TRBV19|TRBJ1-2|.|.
TGTGCCAGTCAAGCGACAGAAGGCTACACCTTC
CASQATEGYTF
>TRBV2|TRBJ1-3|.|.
TGTGCCAGCAGTGAAGAAGGCATCGGAAACACCATATATTTT
CASSEEGIGNTIYF
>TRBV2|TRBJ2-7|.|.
TGTGCCAGCAAGACGGGTCCAGGGAGGAGCTCCTACGAGCAGTACTTC
CASKTGPGRSSYEQYF
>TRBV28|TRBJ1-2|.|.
TGTGCCAGCGGATTAACCACATCGGGTAACTATGGCTACACCTTC
CASGLTTSGNYGYTF
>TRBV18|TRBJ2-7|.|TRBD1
TGTGCCAGCTCATCCGGGACAGGGGCCTACGAGCAGTACTTC
CASSSGTGAYEQYF
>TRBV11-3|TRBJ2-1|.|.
TGTGCCAGCAGCCAGGGGGGTCCAGGGGCCGAGAACAATGAGCAGTTCTTC
CASSQGGPGAENNEQFF
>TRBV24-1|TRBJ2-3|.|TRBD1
TGTGCCACCAGCTACGAGGGACAGGGGATCTCAGATACGCAGTATTTT
CATSYEGQGISDTQYF
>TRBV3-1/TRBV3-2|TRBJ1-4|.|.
TGTGCCAGCAGCCAAGATCGGGGTGTAAAACTGTTTTTT
CASSQDRGVKLFF
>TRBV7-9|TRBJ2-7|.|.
TGTGCCAGCAGCTTTTCGGCGTATGAGCAGTACTTC
CASSFSAYEQYF
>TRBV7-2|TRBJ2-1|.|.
TGTGCCAGCAGCTTAAGGGACTTCTACAATGAGCAGTTCTTC
CASSLRDFYNEQFF
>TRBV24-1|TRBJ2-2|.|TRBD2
TGTGCCACCAGTGATTTGTTAGCGGGAGGGCCGAGAGGCACCGGGGAGCTGTTTTTT
CATSDLLAGGPRGTGELFF
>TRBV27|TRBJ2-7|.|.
TGTGCCAGCAGTTCGTCCTTCCACGAGCAGTACTTC
CASSSSFHEQYF
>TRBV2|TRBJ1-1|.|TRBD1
TGTGCCAGCCAGGGGGAAGAGAACACTGAAGCTTTCTTT
CASQGEENTEAFF
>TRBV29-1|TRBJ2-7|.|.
TGCAGCCCCATGGGGACTTGCCGGTACGAGCAGTACTTC
CSPMGTCRYEQYF
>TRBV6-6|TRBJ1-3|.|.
TGTGCCAGCGGGGGGTGGGGTTCAGGAAACACCATATATTTT
CASGGWGSGNTIYF
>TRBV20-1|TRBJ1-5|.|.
TGCAGTGCTAGTAAGGGTGATCAGCCCCAGCATTTT
CSASKGDQPQHF
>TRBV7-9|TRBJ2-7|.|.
TGTGCCAGCAGACCCTCCGTGGGACCCTACGAGCAGTACTTC
CASRPSVGPYEQYF
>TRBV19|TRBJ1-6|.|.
TGTGCCAGTAGTATATGGCAGGATAATTCACCCCTCCACTTT
CASSIWQDNSPLHF
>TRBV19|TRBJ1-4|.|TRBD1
TGTGCCAGTAGTCTACGGACAGGGTGGGGTGAAAAACTGTTTTTT
CASSLRTGWGEKLFF
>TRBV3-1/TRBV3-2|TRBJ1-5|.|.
TGTGCCAGCAGCCAAGATCCCCATCAGCCCCAGCATTTT
CASSQDPHQPQHF
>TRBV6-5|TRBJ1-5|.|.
TGTGCCAGCAGTTACTCTTACAGTTACCAGCCCCAGCATTTT
CASSYSYSYQPQHF
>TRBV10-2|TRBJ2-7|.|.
TGCGCCAGCAGGCGTGGGAGTAACTACGAGCAGTACTTC
CASRRGSNYEQYF
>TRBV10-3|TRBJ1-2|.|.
TGTGCCATCAGTGAGTTACGTGGCTACACCTTC
CAISELRGYTF
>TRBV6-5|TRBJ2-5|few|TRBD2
TGTGCCAGCAGGTGGACTAGCCGTAAAGAGACCCAGTACTTC
CASRWTSRKETQYF
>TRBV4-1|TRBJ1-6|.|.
TGCGCCAGCAGCCAAGATGGCAGGGGTAATTCACCCCTCCACTTT
CASSQDGRGNSPLHF
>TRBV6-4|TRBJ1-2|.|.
TGTGCCAGCAGAGACCGGGAGAACTATGGCTACACCTTC
CASRDRENYGYTF
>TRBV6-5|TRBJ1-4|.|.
TGTGCCAGCAGTTACGAAAGGGAAAAACTGTTTTTT
CASSYEREKLFF
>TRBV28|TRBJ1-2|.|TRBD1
TGTGCCAGCAGTGGGACAGCCAACTATGGCTACACCTTC
CASSGTANYGYTF
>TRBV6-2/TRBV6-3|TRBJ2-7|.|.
TGTGCCAGCAGTTTAGCCCGCGCCTACGAGCAGTACTTC
CASSLARAYEQYF
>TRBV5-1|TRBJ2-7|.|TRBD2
TGCGCCAGCAGCTTGGCGGGGGGGACGGCCCACGAGCAGTACTTC
CASSLAGGTAHEQYF
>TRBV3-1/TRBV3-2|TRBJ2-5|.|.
TGTGCCAGCAGCCAAGATTCGAGGGAAGGGAAGGGAGAGACCCAGTACTTC
CASSQDSREGKGETQYF
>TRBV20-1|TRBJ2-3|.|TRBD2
TGCAGTGCTAGTTGGGGAGGGAACCGCCCAGATACGCAGTATTTT
CSASWGGNRPDTQYF
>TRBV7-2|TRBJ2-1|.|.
TGTGCCAGCAGCCAAAACCTCCCGCTCCCACTCTTC
CASSQNLPLPLF
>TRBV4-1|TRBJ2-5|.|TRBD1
TGCGCCAGCAGCCAAGACGGACAGGGAAGGGAGACCCAGTACTTC
CASSQDGQGRETQYF
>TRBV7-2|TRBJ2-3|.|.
TGTGCCAGCAGCACACCGGGGGCTAGCACAGATACGCAGTATTTT
CASSTPGASTDTQYF
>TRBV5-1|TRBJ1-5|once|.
TGCGCCAGCAGCTTGGACCGTGGGGGCGGTCAGCCCCAGCATTTT
CASSLDRGGGQPQHF
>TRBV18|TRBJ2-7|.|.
TGTGCCAGCTCACCAAGCGGGACAGCGGGCTACGAGCAGTACTTC
CASSPSGTAGYEQYF
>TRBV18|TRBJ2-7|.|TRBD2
TGTGCCAGCTCACCGACTAGCGGCTACGAGCAGTACTTC
CASSPTSGYEQYF
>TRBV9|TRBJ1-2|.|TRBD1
TGTGCCAGCAGTGAAACCGGGACAGGGGGCGACTATGGCTACACCTTC
CASSETGTGGDYGYTF
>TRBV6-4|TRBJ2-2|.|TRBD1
TGTGCCAGCAGTCCGGGACAGGGGAACACCGGGGAGCTGTTTTTT
CASSPGQGNTGELFF
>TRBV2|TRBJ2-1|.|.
TGTGCCAGCACAACCTACAATGAGCAGTTCTTC
CASTTYNEQFF
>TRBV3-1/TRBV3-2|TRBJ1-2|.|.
TGTGCCAGCAGCCACGGTCGCGCGCTCTGGGGCTACACCTTC
CASSHGRALWGYTF